These 28 T cell receptor beta chains were all obtained from the same sample, sequenced in a study of blood T cell repertoires in COVID-19. Clones were read by immunoSEQ multiplex PCR, and TCRdb kept only the in-frame ones, dropping some. The repertoire holds 99,000 or so clones, with 65% to 90% as singletons. The specimen sequenced was peripheral blood. Receptor source: a man aged 55 to 69 with acute or convalescent COVID-19.

The J gene is TRBJ2-6, the V gene TRBV3-1 (or the pseudogene TRBV3-2); 9 bases are shared with TRBD2. Unmatched junction bases numbered 3, after V lost 3 bases and J lost 0 bases. This CDR3 is built from 17 residues. The germline gives CDR1 LGHDT, CDR2 YNNKEL (reference sequence). The CDR3 sequence is CASSQLAGNSGANVLTF. CDR3 coding DNA: TGTGCCAGCAGCCAGCTAGCGGGGAACTCTGGGGCCAACGTCCTGACTTTC.

This clone was observed a single time. V and J are TRBV7-2 and TRBJ2-7, with 9 bases matching TRBD1. The CDR3 sequence is 15 residues long. Germline V lookup: CDR1 SGHTA, CDR2 FQGNSA. Unmatched junction bases numbered 10, after V lost 4 bases and J lost 6 bases. CDR3 in amino acids: CASSSFGTGPFEQYF. DNA of the CDR3: TGTGCCAGCAGCTCTTTCGGGACAGGGCCTTTCGAGCAGTACTTC.

This chain uses TRBV5-8 with TRBJ2-1, with D perhaps TRBD1 (5 bases). The V end was cut by 5 bases, the J end by 0 bases, with 12 bases between. The germline CDR1 and CDR2 sequences are SGHTS and YDEGEE. This CDR3 region has 15 residues. In DNA, the CDR3 is TGTGCCAGCAGTCAGGGTGTCTCCTCCTACAATGAGCAGTTCTTC. The encoded protein is CASSQGVSSYNEQFF.

The genes are TRBV5-1 and TRBJ1-5; D is uncertain. Between the trimmed V and J ends, which lost 0 bases and 0 bases, there was a span of 7 bases. The CDR3 has 15 residues. The germline V gene encodes CDR1 SGHRS and CDR2 YFSETQ. The CDR3 protein is CASSLDSNSNQPQHF. As DNA, the CDR3 is TGCGCCAGCAGCTTGGACAGTAATAGCAATCAGCCCCAGCATTTT.

The rearrangement uses TRBV12-3 or TRBV12-4 and TRBJ2-1; 10 positions match TRBD2. V was clipped by 6 bases and J by 8 bases; unmatched bases: 4. This CDR3 region has 13 residues. CDR3 sequence: CASRGSGRDEQFF. CDR3 in DNA: TGTGCCAGCAGGGGAAGCGGGAGGGATGAGCAGTTCTTC.

The chain combines TRBV12-3 or TRBV12-4 with TRBJ2-5; D unresolved. Trimming cost V 5 bases and J 3 bases, with 4 bases left between them. The CDR3 is made up of 11 amino acids. The CDR3 spells CASSLKETQYF. CDR3 sequence (DNA): TGTGCCAGCAGTCTTAAAGAGACCCAGTACTTC.

This chain connects TRBV9 to TRBJ2-2; TRBD2 matches 11 bases. Germline V gene sequence: CDR1 SGDLS, CDR2 YYNGEE. This CDR3 is 17 amino acids long. V gave up 2 bases and J gave up 9 bases; unmatched junction bases: 12. CDR3 in DNA: TGTGCCAGCAGCGTTAGCGGGGGGGCCGGGGTGACGAGGGAGCTGTTTTTT. Amino acids: CASSVSGGAGVTRELFF.

CDR3 DNA: TGTGCCAGCTCACCAGGAATAGCGGGGGGGTACAATGAGCAGTTCTTC. Amino acid sequence: CASSPGIAGGYNEQFF. The V call is TRBV18, the J call TRBJ2-1; TRBD2 agrees at 11 bases. Germline-derived CDR1 and CDR2 are KGHSH and LQKENI. The CDR3 is 16 amino acids. V trimming: 2 bases; J trimming: 4 bases; junction bases outside the gene matches: 4.

The V and J genes are TRBV29-1 and TRBJ2-1, with 12 bases identical to TRBD2. Germline CDR1 reads SQVTM; CDR2 reads ANQGSEA. V lost 7 bases to trimming and J lost 6 bases; unmatched junction nucleotides: 7. The CDR3 sequence is 14 residues long. Here the CDR3 DNA reads TGCAGCGCCTTGACTAGCGGGAGTCGCAATGAGCAGTTCTTC. As protein: CSALTSGSRNEQFF.

This clone appeared a single time. The chain is built from TRBV4-3 and TRBJ2-3; possibly TRBD1 for D (6 bases). Trimming left V 2 bases short and J 2 bases short, with 26 bases between. The CDR3 has 20 amino acids. Germline V gene sequence: CDR1 LGHNA, CDR2 YSLEER. The CDR3 is CASSQSLGFVAGDNTDTQYF. The CDR3 DNA is TGCGCCAGCAGCCAATCATTAGGGTTTGTCGCCGGGGACAACACAGATACGCAGTATTTT.

The CDR3 coding sequence is TGCGCCAGCAGCTCTTACTCGACTTTACGCTCTGGAAATGAGCAGTTCTTC. Encoded protein: CASSSYSTLRSGNEQFF. The rearrangement joins TRBV5-1 to TRBJ2-1, with D uncertain. Germline CDR1 reads SGHRS; CDR2 reads YFSETQ. This CDR3 region has 17 residues. V shed 3 bases and J shed 7 bases, with 23 bases lying between them.

The genes are TRBV30 and TRBJ1-4; tentative D call: TRBD1 (5 bases). Germline loops: CDR1 GTSNPN, CDR2 SVGIG (reference sequence). The CDR3 is 17 residues long. V was cut by 2 bases and J by 0 bases, with 16 bases left in between. CDR3 sequence (DNA): TGTGCCTGGAGTTCCCCCTTCGCAGGGACAACTAATGAAAAACTGTTTTTT. It translates to CAWSSPFAGTTNEKLFF.

The gene calls are TRBV6-2 or TRBV6-3 and TRBJ2-6, with a weak D call TRBD1 (5 bases). Germline V lookup: CDR1 MNHEY, CDR2 SVGEGT. CDR3 length: 16 residues. The V and J ends lost 5 bases and 0 bases respectively, with 11 bases between them. CDR3 residues: CASSDPRGSGANVLTF. The CDR3 nucleotides are TGTGCCAGCAGTGATCCTAGGGGCTCTGGGGCCAACGTCCTGACTTTC.

The V call is TRBV28, the J call TRBJ1-6; 9 bases match TRBD1. The CDR3 is 16 amino acids. V dropped 7 bases and J dropped 7; count of bases not matched to a gene: 11. Germline CDR1 is MDHEN and CDR2 is SYDVKM. The CDR3 here is CASKTTGTGLNSPLHF. DNA of the CDR3: TGTGCCAGCAAGACAACCGGGACAGGGCTGAATTCACCCCTCCACTTT.

This chain links TRBV27 with TRBJ1-6; D gene ambiguous. V was clipped by 2 bases and J by 10 bases, with 15 bases between them. Germline assignment: CDR1 MNHEY and CDR2 SMNVEV (reference sequence). CDR3 length: 15 amino acids. The CDR3 DNA reads TGTGCCAGCAGTTTAGGGGAGTTCGGTGGGTCACCCCTCCACTTT. Amino acids: CASSLGEFGGSPLHF.

The CDR3 reads CASSYGGQGYTEAFF. The CDR3 DNA is TGTGCCAGCAGCTACGGGGGACAGGGGTACACTGAAGCTTTCTTT. V gene TRBV11-2 combines with J gene TRBJ1-1; 10 nucleotides line up with TRBD1. The CDR3 is 15 residues long. With 4 bases clipped from V and 3 bases from J, the junction kept 5 bases outside the gene matches. Germline-derived CDR1 and CDR2 are SGHAT and FQNNGV.

The V call is TRBV18, the J call TRBJ1-2, with TRBD1 as a possible D gene (5 bases). V shed 0 bases and J shed 5 bases, with 7 bases lying between them. The CDR3 runs to 13 residues. Germline values: CDR1 KGHSH, CDR2 LQKENI. CDR3 sequence (DNA): TGTGCCAGCTCACCACCCCAGGGTTATGGCTACACCTTC. This gives the protein CASSPPQGYGYTF. Full variable domain (missing parts from reference TRBV18 and TRBJ1-2): NAGVMQNPRHLVRRRGQEARLRCSPMKGHSHVYWYRQLPEEGLKFMVYLQKENIIDESGMPKERFSAEFPKEGPSILRIQQVVRGDSAAYFCASSPPQGYGYTFGSGTRLTVV.

The CDR3 sequence is CASSYRWYSGSRIHEQYF. The CDR3, as DNA: TGTGCCAGCAGTTACAGGTGGTATAGCGGGAGTAGAATCCACGAGCAGTACTTC. This chain uses TRBV6-2 or TRBV6-3 with TRBJ2-7; 9 bases align to TRBD2. Trimming at V came to 2 bases and at J to 5 bases, leaving 16 bases not matched to a gene. Looked up from germline, CDR1 is MNHEY and CDR2 is SVGEGT. This CDR3 is 18 amino acids long.

This CDR3 reads CASSQSLLAGTDTQYF. For the CDR3, the DNA is TGTGCCAGCAGCCAATCTTTACTAGCGGGAACCGATACGCAGTATTTT. The gene calls are TRBV4-2 and TRBJ2-3; 10 nucleotides align to TRBD2. The CDR3 length is 16 residues. Trimming at V came to 2 bases and at J to 6 bases, leaving 8 bases not matched to a gene. Germline V gene sequence: CDR1 LGHNA, CDR2 YNFKEQ.

This clone was detected a few times. The V call is TRBV5-1, the J call TRBJ1-2; possibly TRBD1 for D (6 bases). Germline V lookup: CDR1 SGHRS, CDR2 YFSETQ. The CDR3 length is 14 residues. Trimming took off 4 bases at V and 4 bases at J, with 14 bases between the two ends. CDR3 region: CASSPNDRPYGYTF. In DNA form, the CDR3 reads TGCGCCAGCAGCCCCAATGACAGGCCCTATGGCTACACCTTC.

CDR3 sequence (DNA): TGTGCCAGCTCAGACAGACCCCTCCCTGGAAACACCATATATTTT. Protein sequence: CASSDRPLPGNTIYF. The gene calls are TRBV19 and TRBJ1-3; the D gene is possibly TRBD1 (5 bases). The germline V gene has CDR1 LNHDA and CDR2 SQIVND (reference sequence). The CDR3 has 15 residues. V was clipped by 9 bases and J by 2 bases, with 17 bases between them.

The J gene is TRBJ2-7, the V gene TRBV29-1; 10 bases line up with TRBD1. This CDR3 is 14 amino acids long. The germline V gene encodes CDR1 SQVTM and CDR2 ANQGSEA. The V segment lost 4 bases and the J segment 3 bases; nucleotides outside the gene matches: 6. In DNA form, the CDR3 reads TGCAGCGTTGTATTAGGGGACAGGGGCTACGAGCAGTACTTC. Translating gives CSVVLGDRGYEQYF.

In this sample, this clone turned up a few times. CDR3 DNA: TGTGCCAGCTCACCTCTCCCGGGACAAATGAACACTGAAGCTTTCTTT. Its protein is CASSPLPGQMNTEAFF. J is TRBJ1-1 and V is TRBV18; TRBD1 might be the D (6 bases). Germline-derived CDR1 and CDR2 are KGHSH and LQKENI. V was pared by 3 bases and J by 0 bases, with 14 bases between. The CDR3 is 16 amino acids. The full variable domain, with the rest looked up from reference TRBV18 and TRBJ1-1, is NAGVMQNPRHLVRRRGQEARLRCSPMKGHSHVYWYRQLPEEGLKFMVYLQKENIIDESGMPKERFSAEFPKEGPSILRIQQVVRGDSAAYFCASSPLPGQMNTEAFFGQGTRLTVV.

This sequence joins TRBV18 and TRBJ2-3; tentatively, D is TRBD1 (6 bases). There are 16 residues in the CDR3. Deletions cut 2 bases from V and 2 bases from J, with 14 bases between. Germline CDR1 is KGHSH and CDR2 is LQKENI. The CDR3 nucleotides read TGTGCCAGCTCACCAGGGTCCCGGACAGCCACAGATACGCAGTATTTT. As protein: CASSPGSRTATDTQYF.

The chain carries TRBV7-2 and TRBJ2-2, with D perhaps TRBD1 (6 bases). This CDR3 comprises 17 residues. Deletions cut 7 bases from V and 4 bases from J, with 22 bases between. Looked up from germline, CDR1 is SGHTA and CDR2 is FQGNSA. CDR3 nucleotides: TGTGCCAGCAACACCCGGGCAGGGGATCTACCCACCGGGGAGCTGTTTTTT. Residues: CASNTRAGDLPTGELFF.

J is TRBJ2-7 and V is TRBV11-2, with D maybe TRBD2 (6 bases). The CDR3 is made up of 12 amino acids. Per germline, CDR1 SGHAT and CDR2 FQNNGV. V lost 2 bases and J lost 6, with 8 bases in between. The CDR3 DNA reads as TGTGCCAGCAGCTTACAGGGACTCGAGCAGTACTTC. Amino acids: CASSLQGLEQYF.

V usage is TRBV19 and J usage is TRBJ2-5; weak D call: TRBD2 (5 bases). The CDR3 length is 14 residues. In germline, CDR1 is LNHDA, CDR2 SQIVND (reference sequence). V was clipped by 3 bases and J by 5 bases, with 13 bases between them. The CDR3 here is CASSMDLVRETQYF. The CDR3 DNA is TGTGCCAGTAGTATGGACTTAGTCCGGGAGACCCAGTACTTC.

The chain is built from TRBV5-6 and TRBJ2-7; the D is unclear. V was clipped by 3 bases and J by 0 bases, with 7 bases between them. CDR1 is SGHDT and CDR2 is YYEEEE in the germline V gene. The CDR3 contains 13 residues. Here the CDR3 reads CASSSRSSYEQYF. CDR3 coding DNA: TGTGCCAGCAGCTCGAGGAGCTCCTACGAGCAGTACTTC.